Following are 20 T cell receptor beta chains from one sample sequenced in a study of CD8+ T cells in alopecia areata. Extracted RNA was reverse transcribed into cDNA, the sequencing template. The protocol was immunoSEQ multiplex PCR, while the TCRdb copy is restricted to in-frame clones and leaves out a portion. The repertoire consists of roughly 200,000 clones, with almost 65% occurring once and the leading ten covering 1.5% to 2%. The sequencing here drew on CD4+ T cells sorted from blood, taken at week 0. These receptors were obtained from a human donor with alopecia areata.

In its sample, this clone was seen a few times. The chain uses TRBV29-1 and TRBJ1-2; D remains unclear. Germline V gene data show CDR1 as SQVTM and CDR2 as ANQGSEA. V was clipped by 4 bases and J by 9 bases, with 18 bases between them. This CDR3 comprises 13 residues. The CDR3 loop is CSVGGKLLGSYTF. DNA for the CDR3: TGCAGCGTTGGAGGAAAATTACTTGGGAGCTACACCTTC.

CDR3 sequence reads: CAWSGGGPQHF. The CDR3 DNA is TGTGCCTGGAGTGGGGGTGGGCCCCAGCATTTT. The rearrangement joins TRBV30 to TRBJ1-5; D call uncertain. In germline, CDR1 is GTSNPN, CDR2 SVGIG (reference sequence). V lost 1 base and J lost 9, with 7 bases in between. The CDR3 is 11 residues long.

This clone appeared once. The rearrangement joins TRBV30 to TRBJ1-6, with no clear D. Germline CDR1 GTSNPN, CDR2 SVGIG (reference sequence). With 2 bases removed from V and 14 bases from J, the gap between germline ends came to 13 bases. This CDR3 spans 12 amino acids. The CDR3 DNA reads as TGTGCCTGGAGTCGACGGCCTCCGACCCTCCACTTT. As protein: CAWSRRPPTLHF.

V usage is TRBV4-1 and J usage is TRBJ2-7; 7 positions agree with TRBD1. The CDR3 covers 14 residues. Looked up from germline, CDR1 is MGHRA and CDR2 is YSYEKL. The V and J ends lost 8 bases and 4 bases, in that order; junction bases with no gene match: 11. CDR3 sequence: CASSTGFSIYEQYF. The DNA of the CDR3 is TGCGCCAGCTCGACAGGGTTCTCCATTTACGAGCAGTACTTC.

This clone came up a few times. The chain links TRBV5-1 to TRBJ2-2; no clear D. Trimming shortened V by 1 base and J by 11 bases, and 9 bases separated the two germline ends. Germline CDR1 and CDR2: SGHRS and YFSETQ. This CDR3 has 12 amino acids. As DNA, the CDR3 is TGCGCCAGCAGCTTGCGAAACGAAGAGCTGTTTTTT. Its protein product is CASSLRNEELFF.

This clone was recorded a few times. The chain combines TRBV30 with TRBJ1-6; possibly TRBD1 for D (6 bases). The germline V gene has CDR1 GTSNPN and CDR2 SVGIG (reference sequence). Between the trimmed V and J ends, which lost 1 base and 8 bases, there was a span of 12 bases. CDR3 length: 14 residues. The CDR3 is CAWSAYGGDSPLHF. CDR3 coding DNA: TGTGCCTGGAGTGCTTACGGGGGCGATTCACCCCTCCACTTT.

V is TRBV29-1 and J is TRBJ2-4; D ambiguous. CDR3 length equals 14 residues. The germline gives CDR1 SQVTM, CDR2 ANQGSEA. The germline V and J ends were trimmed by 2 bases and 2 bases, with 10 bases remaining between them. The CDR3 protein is CSVESRATKNIQYF. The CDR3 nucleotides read TGCAGCGTTGAAAGTCGAGCTACCAAAAACATTCAGTACTTC.

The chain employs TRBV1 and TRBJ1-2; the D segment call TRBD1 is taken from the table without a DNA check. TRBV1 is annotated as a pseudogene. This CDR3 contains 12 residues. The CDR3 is CTSSHSRAAYTF. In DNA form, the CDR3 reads TGCACCAGCAGCCATTCCAGGGCCGCCTACACCTTC.

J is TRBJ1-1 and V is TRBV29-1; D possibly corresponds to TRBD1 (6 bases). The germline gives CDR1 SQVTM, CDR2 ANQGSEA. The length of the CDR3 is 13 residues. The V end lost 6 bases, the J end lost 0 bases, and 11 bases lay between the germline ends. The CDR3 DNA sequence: TGCAGCGTCTACAGGGTTATGAACACTGAAGCTTTCTTT. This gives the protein CSVYRVMNTEAFF. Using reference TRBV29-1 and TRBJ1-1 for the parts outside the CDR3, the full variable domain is SAVISQKPSRDICQRGTSLTIQCQVDSQVTMMFWYRQQPGQSLTLIATANQGSEATYESGFVIDKFPISRPNLTFSTLTVSNMSPEDSSIYLCSVYRVMNTEAFFGQGTRLTVV.

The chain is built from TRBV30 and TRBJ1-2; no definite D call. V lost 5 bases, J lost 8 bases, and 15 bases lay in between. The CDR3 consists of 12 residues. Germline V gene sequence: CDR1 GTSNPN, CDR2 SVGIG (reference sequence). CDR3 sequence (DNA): TGTGCCTGGGGCCCGGGAGCAGAGGGCTACACCTTC. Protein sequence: CAWGPGAEGYTF.

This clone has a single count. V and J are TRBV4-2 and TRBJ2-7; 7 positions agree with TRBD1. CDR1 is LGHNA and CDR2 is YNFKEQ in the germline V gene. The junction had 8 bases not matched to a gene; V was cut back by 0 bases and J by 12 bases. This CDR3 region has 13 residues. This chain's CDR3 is CASSQDPKGAPYF. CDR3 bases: TGTGCCAGCAGCCAAGATCCGAAGGGGGCTCCGTACTTC.

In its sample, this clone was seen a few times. CDR3 in amino acids: CASATNYGYTF. The CDR3, as DNA: TGTGCCAGCGCCACCAACTATGGCTACACCTTC. The chain uses TRBV2 and TRBJ1-2; no reliable D call. This CDR3 comprises 11 residues. CDR1 SNHLY and CDR2 FYNNEI come from the germline V gene. V dropped 8 bases and J dropped 2 bases, with 6 bases sitting between them. The full variable domain, its missing parts supplied by reference TRBV2 and TRBJ1-2, is EPEVTQTPSHQVTQMGQEVILRCVPISNHLYFYWYRQILGQKVEFLVSFYNNEISEKSEIFDDQFSVERPDGSNFTLKIRSTKLEDSAMYFCASATNYGYTFGSGTRLTVV.

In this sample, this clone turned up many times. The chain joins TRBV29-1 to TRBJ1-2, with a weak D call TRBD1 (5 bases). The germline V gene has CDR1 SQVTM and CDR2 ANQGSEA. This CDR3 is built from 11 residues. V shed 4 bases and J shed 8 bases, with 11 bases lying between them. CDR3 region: CSVGDGLGYTF. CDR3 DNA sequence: TGCAGCGTTGGGGACGGTCTAGGCTACACCTTC.

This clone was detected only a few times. The CDR3, as DNA: TGTGCCAGCAGCGTGGACGTTCCGGGCTACACCTTC. Translated: CASSVDVPGYTF. V gene TRBV5-5 combines with J gene TRBJ1-2; D unresolved. Trimming cost V 4 bases and J 8 bases, with 12 bases left between them. The germline V gene encodes CDR1 SGHKS and CDR2 YYEKEE (reference sequence). The CDR3 is 12 amino acids.

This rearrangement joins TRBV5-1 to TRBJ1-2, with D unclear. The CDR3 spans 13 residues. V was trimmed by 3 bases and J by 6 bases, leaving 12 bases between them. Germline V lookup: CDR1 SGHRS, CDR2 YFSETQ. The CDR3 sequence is CASSSNTNDGYTF. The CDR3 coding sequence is TGCGCCAGCAGCTCGAACACCAATGATGGCTACACCTTC.

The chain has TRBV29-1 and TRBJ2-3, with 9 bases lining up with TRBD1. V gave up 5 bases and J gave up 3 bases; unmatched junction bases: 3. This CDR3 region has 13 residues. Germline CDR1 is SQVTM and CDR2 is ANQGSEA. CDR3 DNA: TGCAGCGTTAGTGACAGGGGGACAGATACGCAGTATTTT. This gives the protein CSVSDRGTDTQYF.

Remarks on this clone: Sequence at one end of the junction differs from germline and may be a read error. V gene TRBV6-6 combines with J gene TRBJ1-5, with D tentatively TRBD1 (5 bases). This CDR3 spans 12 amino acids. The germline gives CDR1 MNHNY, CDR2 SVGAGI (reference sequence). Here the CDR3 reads CASSHQEGPQHF. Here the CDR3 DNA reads TGTGCCAGCAGCCATCAAGAGGGGCCCCAGCACTTT.

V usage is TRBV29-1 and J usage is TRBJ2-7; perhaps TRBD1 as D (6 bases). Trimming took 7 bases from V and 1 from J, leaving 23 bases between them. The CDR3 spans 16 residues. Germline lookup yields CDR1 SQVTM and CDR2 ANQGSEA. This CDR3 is CSAVCPGQTASYEQYF. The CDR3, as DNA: TGCAGCGCGGTTTGTCCCGGACAGACGGCATCCTACGAGCAGTACTTC.

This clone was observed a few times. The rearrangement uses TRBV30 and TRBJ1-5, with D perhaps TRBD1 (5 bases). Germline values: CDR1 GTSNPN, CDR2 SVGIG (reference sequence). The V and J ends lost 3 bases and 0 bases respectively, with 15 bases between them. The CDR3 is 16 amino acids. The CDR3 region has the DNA TGTGCCTGGAGGAGTCCGGGGGGTGTTAGCAATCAGCCCCAGCATTTT. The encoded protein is CAWRSPGGVSNQPQHF.

The CDR3 loop is CASSQGHSHPNTEAFF. DNA for the CDR3: TGCGCCAGCAGCCAAGGACACAGTCACCCGAACACTGAAGCTTTCTTT. V gene TRBV4-3 combines with J gene TRBJ1-1; D call uncertain. The V and J ends lost 1 base and 1 base respectively, with 13 bases between them. Germline values: CDR1 LGHNA, CDR2 YSLEER. There are 16 residues in the CDR3.